The 17 T cell receptor beta chains given below trace back to one sample, sequenced in a study of T cells after yellow fever vaccination (dated by TCRdb to about 2019). Libraries were prepared through 5' RACE. Instrument used: Illumina HiSeq 2500. TCRdb trimmed public reads at Q25 via fastp, called clones via MiXCR and kept in-frame beta chains. Every entry covers one CDR3 protein and lists the most common genes and DNA from its rows. Within this sample are hundreds of thousands of distinct CDR3 sequences, with 20% to 25% of them counted one time only. The ten top clones hold around 16% of the sample. The sample's treatment or condition label, decoded: live attenuated yellow fever vaccine strain. Material: PBMCs, obtained roughly 20 days after the first yellow fever vaccination. These receptors all come from a man younger than 35 who received the YFV17D yellow fever vaccine.

This clonotype was detected a few times. The genes are TRBV9 and TRBJ2-7; 7 bases are shared with TRBD2. The CDR3 is 14 residues long. V gave up 3 bases and J gave up 5 bases; unmatched junction bases: 8. Germline assignment: CDR1 SGDLS and CDR2 YYNGEE. CDR3 sequence: CASSADGTNHEQYF. The DNA for the CDR3 is TGTGCCAGCAGCGCAGACGGGACTAATCACGAGCAGTACTTC.

The genes are TRBV6-5 and TRBJ2-3; 11 nucleotides align to TRBD2. Per germline, CDR1 MNHEY and CDR2 SVGAGI. Trimming took 4 bases from V and 4 from J; bases not matched to a gene: 7. The CDR3 extends over 16 amino acids. CDR3 residues: CASSFSGGGSADTQYF. The CDR3 bases are TGTGCCAGCAGTTTTAGCGGGGGGGGTTCGGCAGATACGCAGTATTTT.

This clonotype was seen a handful of times. This chain connects TRBV12-5 to TRBJ2-1, with 7 bases fitting TRBD2. V shed 2 bases and J 0 bases; nucleotides not matched to a gene: 4. This CDR3 spans 16 amino acids. CDR1 and CDR2 from the germline V gene are LGHNT and FRNRAP. The CDR3 nucleotides read TGTGCTAGTGGTTTGTGGCGGGGGAGCTCCTACAATGAGCAGTTCTTC. It translates to CASGLWRGSSYNEQFF. Complete variable domain (other parts from reference TRBV12-5 and TRBJ2-1): DARVTQTPRHKVTEMGQEVTMRCQPILGHNTVFWYRQTMMQGLELLAYFRNRAPLDDSGMPKDRFSAEMPDATLATLKIQPSEPRDSAVYFCASGLWRGSSYNEQFFGPGTRLTVL.

This clonotype was counted only a few times. This chain joins TRBV20-1 and TRBJ2-1, with 7 nucleotides matching TRBD2. This CDR3 has 15 residues. Trimming cost V 5 bases and J 8 bases; bases outside gene matches: 15. The germline V gene encodes CDR1 DFQATT and CDR2 SNEGSKA (reference sequence). In DNA form, the CDR3 reads TGCAGTGCTTTCCCTGGACTAGTGCCTCCGGATGAGCAGTTCTTC. Amino acid sequence: CSAFPGLVPPDEQFF.

This clonotype was recorded many times. The chain uses TRBV7-2 and TRBJ1-3, with D unresolved. This CDR3 has 14 amino acids. V shed 6 bases and J shed 0 bases, with 9 bases lying between them. Germline V gives CDR1 SGHTA, CDR2 FQGNSA. This chain's CDR3 is CASRRLGSGNTIYF. The CDR3 nucleotides are TGTGCCAGCAGGCGGTTGGGCTCTGGAAACACCATATATTTT.

The chain couples TRBV5-1 to TRBJ2-7; no clear D. The V gene's germline CDR1 is SGHRS and CDR2 YFSETQ. V dropped 9 bases and J dropped 3 bases, with 10 bases sitting between them. There are 11 residues in the CDR3. The CDR3 DNA reads as TGCGCCACCCCACACTGCTACGAGCAGTACGTC. Its protein is CATPHCYEQYV.

The CDR3 protein is CASSQGRDIGQFF. The CDR3 bases are TGTGCCAGCAGCCAGGGCCGGGACATTGGGCAGTTCTTC. The rearrangement links TRBV3-1 to TRBJ2-1; TRBD1 is a possible D gene (6 bases). V was cut by 3 bases and J by 12 bases, with 15 bases left in between. This CDR3 is built from 13 residues. Per the germline V gene, CDR1 is LGHDT and CDR2 is YNNKEL (reference sequence).

This chain uses TRBV6-6 with TRBJ2-1; tentatively, D is TRBD2 (5 bases). The V gene's germline CDR1 is MNHNY and CDR2 SVGAGI (reference sequence). V dropped 6 bases and J dropped 3 bases, with 9 bases sitting between them. The CDR3 sequence is 13 residues long. The CDR3 protein is CASRELGYNEQFF. CDR3 nucleotide sequence: TGTGCCAGCAGGGAACTAGGCTACAATGAGCAGTTCTTC.

This clonotype was counted many times. The chain links TRBV29-1 to TRBJ1-5; the match to TRBD1 covers 8 bases. The CDR3 runs 13 residues. Trimming took 6 bases from V and 4 from J; bases not matched to a gene: 5. Per the germline V gene, CDR1 is SQVTM and CDR2 is ANQGSEA. CDR3 loop: CSVAGQENQPQHF. CDR3 DNA sequence: TGCAGCGTGGCGGGACAGGAGAATCAGCCCCAGCATTTT.

CDR3 protein: CASSTPRDGGPDTQYF. In DNA, the CDR3 is TGTGCCAGCAGCACCCCCCGGGACGGGGGGCCAGATACGCAGTATTTT. The chain links TRBV6-5 to TRBJ2-3, with D perhaps TRBD2 (7 bases). The V gene's germline CDR1 is MNHEY and CDR2 SVGAGI. Trimming removed 6 bases at V and 4 bases at J, with 20 bases between. The CDR3 covers 16 residues.

V usage is TRBV9 and J usage is TRBJ2-1; TRBD2 matches 8 bases. The CDR3 totals 16 residues. The junction had 10 bases not matched to a gene; V was cut back by 3 bases and J by 5 bases. Germline CDR1 and CDR2: SGDLS and YYNGEE. The CDR3 nucleotides read TGTGCCAGCAGCGAACGGGGGGGCGTCTTTAACAATGAGCAGTTCTTC. Translation gives CASSERGGVFNNEQFF.

Only a few counts were recorded for this clonotype. The J gene is TRBJ2-1, the V gene TRBV12-3 or TRBV12-4, with 10 bases identical to TRBD2. With 5 bases clipped from V and 6 bases from J, the junction kept 7 bases outside the gene matches. The CDR3 length is 15 residues. As DNA, the CDR3 is TGTGCCAGCAGTCTCCGAGCGGGGGGGATCAATGAGCAGTTCTTC. Its protein is CASSLRAGGINEQFF.

This chain uses TRBV7-9 with TRBJ1-6; possible D gene TRBD1, 5 bases. This CDR3 region has 15 residues. The V and J ends lost 5 bases and 6 bases respectively, with 14 bases between them. CDR1 is SEHNR and CDR2 is FQNEAQ in the germline V gene (reference sequence). In DNA, the CDR3 is TGTGCCAGCAGCACGTTGGGGCAGCTTAATTCACCCCTCCACTTT. It specifies CASSTLGQLNSPLHF.

The chain carries TRBV20-1 and TRBJ2-7, with 11 bases aligning to TRBD2. The CDR3 runs 14 residues. Per the germline V gene, CDR1 is DFQATT and CDR2 is SNEGSKA (reference sequence). V gave up 6 bases and J gave up 2 bases; unmatched junction bases: 6. This CDR3 reads CSAPRLAGTYEQYF. The CDR3 bases are TGCAGTGCGCCGAGACTAGCGGGGACCTACGAGCAGTACTTC.

V gene TRBV12-5 combines with J gene TRBJ2-5; TRBD2 matches at 9 bases. The trim removed 0 bases at V and 5 bases at J, leaving 10 bases unmatched. The CDR3 spans 17 residues. Germline assignment: CDR1 LGHNT and CDR2 FRNRAP. CDR3 sequence (DNA): TGTGCTAGTGGTTTGGTACCCAGCGGGGGGACCGCGGAGACCCAGTACTTC. Its translation is CASGLVPSGGTAETQYF.

This clonotype turned up a few times. The V gene is TRBV10-3, the J gene TRBJ1-1; no reliable D call. The germline CDR1 and CDR2 sequences are ENHRY and SYGVKD. V was trimmed by 10 bases and J by 2 bases, leaving 14 bases between them. The CDR3 length is 13 residues. CDR3 sequence: CATTSRGNTEAFF. The CDR3 DNA sequence: TGTGCCACTACTAGCCGGGGTAACACTGAAGCTTTCTTT.

The chain joins TRBV7-2 to TRBJ1-6, with D maybe TRBD1 (5 bases). V lost 3 bases and J 4 bases, leaving 16 bases between the germline ends. Looked up from germline, CDR1 is SGHTA and CDR2 is FQGNSA. The CDR3 sequence is 17 residues long. This CDR3 reads CASSFYGPGRYNSPLHF. The CDR3 coding sequence is TGTGCCAGCAGCTTCTATGGCCCGGGACGGTATAATTCACCCCTCCACTTT.